The entry below describes one T cell receptor (beta chain). These data belong to a study of T cell repertoires in cytomegalovirus infection. CDR1 and CDR2 from the germline V gene are SQVTM and ANQGSEA. The CDR3 totals 14 residues. The ends lost 6 bases at V and 4 bases at J; junction bases unmatched: 10. From the reads, TCRdb called clonotypes with MiXCR, one entry per CDR3 protein. The sample yields fewer than 200,000 distinct CDR3 sequences, approximately 19% seen once. Sequenced input: PBMCs. The chain employs TRBV29-1 and TRBJ1-1; TRBD1 matches 8 bases. The origin of this receptor is a human donor in good health (CMV status not recorded). Some clones in this sample may be carry-over from other donors' samples. The CDR3 DNA follows: TGCAGCGTGGTGGACAGGGTAGGGATCACTGAAGCTTTCTTT. This translates into CSVVDRVGITEAFF.